Listed below are T cell receptor beta chains from one sample, sequenced in a study of graft-versus-host responses after intestinal transplantation. The assay was immunoSEQ multiplex PCR, and TCRdb's table has in-frame clones only and misses some. The sample shows some 70,000 clones, more than 90% of them seen only once. The starting material was bone marrow, obtained approximately 100 weeks after intestinal transplantation. These receptors were obtained from a human patient who received an intestinal transplant, so some T cells may come from the graft donor. CDR3s include the opening cysteine and the closing phenylalanine or tryptophan. A D gene is named only where the DNA matches it firmly. Size is omitted from some rows. Given values are once, few, many or a class for expanded clones.

v_call	j_call	d_call	clone_size	cdr3_aa	cdr3_nt
TRBV2	TRBJ1-4	NA	NA	CASRPTPEKLFF	TGTGCCAGCAGACCGACGCCAGAAAAACTGTTTTTT
TRBV7-6	TRBJ1-1	NA	NA	CASSADLDTEAFF	TGTGCCAGCAGCGCGGATCTGGACACTGAAGCTTTCTTT
TRBV4-1	TRBJ2-1	TRBD2	NA	CASSQAMAGGVYEQFF	TGCGCCAGCAGCCAAGCCATGGCGGGAGGTGTCTATGAGCAGTTCTTC
TRBV5-6	TRBJ2-1	TRBD2	NA	CASSNLAVSYNEQFF	TGTGCCAGCAGCAACCTAGCGGTCTCCTACAATGAGCAGTTCTTC
TRBV25-1	TRBJ1-1	NA	NA	CASSEYAGYGTEAFF	TGTGCCAGCAGTGAGTATGCGGGGTATGGTACTGAAGCTTTCTTT
TRBV18	TRBJ1-2	TRBD1	NA	CASSGETGRVYGYTF	TGTGCCAGTTCCGGAGAGACAGGGCGCGTCTATGGCTACACCTTC
TRBV6-1	TRBJ2-2	NA	once	CASREDQLTGELFF	TGTGCCAGCAGGGAGGACCAGCTCACCGGGGAGCTGTTTTTT
TRBV6-5	TRBJ2-1	NA	NA	CASSYSGSFNEQFF	TGTGCCAGCAGTTACTCAGGGAGCTTCAATGAGCAGTTCTTC
TRBV2	TRBJ2-1	TRBD2	NA	CASRLVWTSGGSTYNEQFF	TGTGCCAGCAGGCTAGTGTGGACTAGCGGGGGTTCAACCTACAATGAGCAGTTCTTC
TRBV27	TRBJ2-1	NA	once	CASSPLGSYNEQFF	TGTGCCAGCAGCCCCCTCGGCTCCTACAATGAGCAGTTCTTC
TRBV6-5	TRBJ2-7	NA	few	CASSPGGRLEQYF	TGTGCCAGCAGCCCTGGAGGGCGTCTCGAGCAGTACTTC
TRBV5-1	TRBJ2-2	TRBD2	NA	CASSLELAGSTGELFF	TGCGCCAGCAGCTTGGAACTAGCGGGAAGCACCGGGGAGCTGTTTTTT
TRBV18	TRBJ1-1	NA	NA	CASSPDDTEAFF	TGTGCCAGCTCACCAGATGACACTGAAGCTTTCTTT
TRBV7-9	TRBJ1-1	NA	NA	CASSLMYPVREGTEAFF	TGTGCCAGCAGCTTAATGTATCCCGTGAGGGAAGGAACTGAAGCTTTCTTT